This T cell receptor beta chain is drawn from a study of blood T cell repertoires in COVID-19. Trimming took off 3 bases at V and 1 base at J, with 10 bases between the two ends. Per germline, CDR1 PRHDT and CDR2 FYEKMQ (reference sequence). The CDR3 spans 15 residues. The table came from immunoSEQ multiplex PCR; TCRdb's copy has only in-frame clones and leaves some out. This table has 150,000 or so clones, approximately 84% appearing once. This receptor was obtained from a man aged 35-49 years who had recovered from COVID-19. The V call is TRBV13, the J call TRBJ2-4; D is perhaps TRBD2 (6 bases). Sequenced: peripheral blood. The CDR3 DNA reads TGTGCCAGCAGCTTTGGGGGGATGGCCAAAAACATTCAGTACTTC. Protein product: CASSFGGMAKNIQYF.